This note documents a single TCR beta chain sequence. J gave up 5 bases and V 10 bases, and 10 bases lay outside the gene matches. CDR3 size: 14 residues. Germline V gene lookup returns CDR1 WSHSY and CDR2 SAAADI. This sample stems from a study of blood T cell repertoires in COVID-19. TCRdb's table, derived via immunoSEQ multiplex PCR, lists solely in-frame clones and lacks some. The sample lists some 290,000 clones; roughly 90% were seen once. The V gene is TRBV10-2, the J gene TRBJ2-2; 7 nucleotides match TRBD1. The source of this sequence is a woman aged 25 to 39 with COVID-19, enrolled during active disease. Input material: peripheral blood. The CDR3 is CAILVAGGTGELFF. The DNA of the CDR3 is TGCGCCATCCTGGTGGCAGGGGGTACCGGGGAGCTGTTTTTT.